What follows are 4 T cell receptor beta chains derived from one specimen sequenced in a study of blood T cell repertoires in COVID-19. Clones were read by immunoSEQ multiplex PCR, and TCRdb kept only the in-frame ones, dropping some. The repertoire holds around 130,000 clones, with 75% to 90% as singletons. Sequenced sample: peripheral blood. The receptors originated from a human donor in a cohort sampled during active COVID-19.

This chain links TRBV18 with TRBJ2-6; TRBD1 is a possible D gene (9 bases). The CDR3 totals 19 residues. Germline CDR1 reads KGHSH; CDR2 reads LQKENI. V was pared by 3 bases and J by 2 bases, with 20 bases between. This chain's CDR3 is CASSPRSTGGLAGANVLTF. The CDR3 DNA sequence: TGTGCCAGCTCACCCCGATCGACAGGGGGACTAGCTGGGGCCAACGTCCTGACTTTC. Supplemented by reference TRBV18 and TRBJ2-6, the full variable domain reads NAGVMQNPRHLVRRRGQEARLRCSPMKGHSHVYWYRQLPEEGLKFMVYLQKENIIDESGMPKERFSAEFPKEGPSILRIQQVVRGDSAAYFCASSPRSTGGLAGANVLTFGAGSRLTVL.

In regard to this clone: A read error may produce the germline difference seen at one junction end. The chain links TRBV30 to TRBJ2-3; 7 positions match TRBD2. This CDR3 comprises 11 residues. Per germline, CDR1 GTSNPN and CDR2 SVGIG (reference sequence). CDR3 in DNA: TGCGGTGGGGGGGTGGCAGATACGCAGTATTTT. Translating it yields CGGGVADTQYF. The variable domain in full, with the rest retrieved from reference TRBV30 and TRBJ2-3, is SQTIHQWPATLVQPVGSPLSLECTVEGTSNPNLYWYRQAAGRGLQLLFYSVGIGQISSEVPQNLSASRPQDRQFILSSKKLLLSDSGFYLCGGGVADTQYFGPGTRLTVL.

J is TRBJ1-6 and V is TRBV11-2, with D maybe TRBD1 (6 bases). The CDR3 sequence is 16 residues long. CDR1 and CDR2 (germline): SGHAT, FQNNGV. V lost 5 bases and J 1 base, leaving 12 bases between the germline ends. This CDR3 is CASSHREFSYNSPLHF. The CDR3 DNA follows: TGTGCCAGCAGCCACAGGGAGTTTTCCTATAATTCACCCCTCCACTTT. Looking up the rest from reference TRBV11-2 and TRBJ1-6 gives the full variable domain: EAGVAQSPRYKIIEKRQSVAFWCNPISGHATLYWYQQILGQGPKLLIQFQNNGVVDDSQLPKDRFSAERLKGVDSTLKIQPAKLEDSAVYLCASSHREFSYNSPLHFGNGTRLTVT.

This clone was detected a few times. The chain joins TRBV5-4 to TRBJ1-6; 10 nucleotides align to TRBD1. V dropped 4 bases and J dropped 13; count of bases not matched to a gene: 8. The CDR3 runs to 14 residues. Germline CDR1 SGHNT, CDR2 YYREEE (reference sequence). The CDR3 DNA is TGTGCCAGCAGCCCAAGGGGACAGGGGCTCCCCCTCCACTTT. Its protein product is CASSPRGQGLPLHF. Using reference TRBV5-4 and TRBJ1-6 for the parts outside the CDR3, the full variable domain is ETGVTQSPTHLIKTRGQQVTLRCSSQSGHNTVSWYQQALGQGPQFIFQYYREEENGRGNFPPRFSGLQFPNYSSELNVNALELDDSALYLCASSPRGQGLPLHFGNGTRLTVT.